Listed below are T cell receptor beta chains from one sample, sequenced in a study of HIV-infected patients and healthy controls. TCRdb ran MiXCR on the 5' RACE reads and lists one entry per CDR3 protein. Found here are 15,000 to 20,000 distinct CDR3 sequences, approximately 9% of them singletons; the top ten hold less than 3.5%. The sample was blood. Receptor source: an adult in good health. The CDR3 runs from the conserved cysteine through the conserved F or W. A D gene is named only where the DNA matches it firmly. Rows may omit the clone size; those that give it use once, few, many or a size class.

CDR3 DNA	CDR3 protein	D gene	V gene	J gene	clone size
TGTGCCAGCAGTCCTCGGACAGTTACCCAAGAGACCCAGTACTTC	CASSPRTVTQETQYF	-	TRBV6-2/TRBV6-3	TRBJ2-5	medium-sized
TGTGCCAGTAGTATTAAAAGGGGGCCAGATACGCAGTATTTT	CASSIKRGPDTQYF	TRBD1	TRBV19	TRBJ2-3	few
TGTGCCAGCAGTTCCTCCCGTGTTTCGGCCTACGAGCAGTACTTC	CASSSSRVSAYEQYF	-	TRBV2	TRBJ2-7	many
TGTGCCACCAGCAGAGGTGGGACTAACTACGAGCAGTACTTC	CATSRGGTNYEQYF	TRBD2	TRBV15	TRBJ2-7	many
TGTGCCAGCAGTGAAGCAGGGGGCGCCTACGAGCAGTACTTC	CASSEAGGAYEQYF	TRBD1	TRBV6-4	TRBJ2-7	-
TGTGCCAGCAGCCAAGATCTAAGTAGATCACAAAATCAGCCCCAGCATTTT	CASSQDLSRSQNQPQHF	-	TRBV4-2	TRBJ1-5	few
TGTGCCAGCAGCAAGCCAGGGGGGTACGAGCAGTACTTC	CASSKPGGYEQYF	-	TRBV27	TRBJ2-7	many
TGTGCCAGCAGTTACGGTTCAGCTTTCGAGCAGTACTTC	CASSYGSAFEQYF	-	TRBV6-6	TRBJ2-7	many
TGTGCCAGCAGTTCAGGGATCTGGGAGACCCAGTACTTC	CASSSGIWETQYF	-	TRBV6-6	TRBJ2-5	many
TGCGCCAGCAGAGAAGCCGGACAGGCCACCTACGAGCAGTACTTC	CASREAGQATYEQYF	TRBD1	TRBV5-1	TRBJ2-7	once
TGTGCCAGCAGTTTCGTACAGGGGGAAAACATTCAGTACTTC	CASSFVQGENIQYF	TRBD1	TRBV28	TRBJ2-4	-
TGTGCCAGCAGCGCGGGGGGGCCCACAGATACGCAGTATTTT	CASSAGGPTDTQYF	TRBD2	TRBV6-2/TRBV6-3	TRBJ2-3	medium-sized
TGCAGTGCTTGGGCTAAGGCAGATACGCAGTATTTT	CSAWAKADTQYF	-	TRBV20-1	TRBJ2-3	medium-sized
TGTGCCAGCTCACTAGCAGAGCGTAGCAATCAGCCCCAGCATTTT	CASSLAERSNQPQHF	-	TRBV18	TRBJ1-5	few
TGTGCCTGGAGTTATGGAGTGAACACTGAAGCTTTCTTT	CAWSYGVNTEAFF	-	TRBV30	TRBJ1-1	many
TGTGCCAGCTTCGCAGGGAACGGGTACGAGCAGTACTTC	CASFAGNGYEQYF	-	TRBV28	TRBJ2-7	many
TGTGCCAGCAGTACTGACAGGGAAACCTTCTACGAGCAGTACTTC	CASSTDRETFYEQYF	TRBD1	TRBV28	TRBJ2-7	many
TGTGCCAGCAGTTACGCCAGCGGGAAGGGGTACGAGCAGTACTTC	CASSYASGKGYEQYF	TRBD2	TRBV6-2/TRBV6-3	TRBJ2-7	many
TGCAGTGCTAGAGTCGGGACAGGGGGGACCTATAATTCACCCCTCCACTTT	CSARVGTGGTYNSPLHF	TRBD1	TRBV20-1	TRBJ1-6	medium-sized
TGTGCCAGCAGCTTTAGGCACGAGCAGTACTTC	CASSFRHEQYF	-	TRBV13	TRBJ2-7	many
TGTGCCAGCAGCTTAGCGCGGGGAGATACGCAGTATTTT	CASSLARGDTQYF	-	TRBV7-2	TRBJ2-3	many
TGTGCCAGCAGTTTATCTATTAGGCTGGGGGGCAATGAGCAGTTCTTC	CASSLSIRLGGNEQFF	-	TRBV28	TRBJ2-1	many
TGTGCCAGCAGTCAACAGGGGGCTGGGACTGAAGCTTTCTTT	CASSQQGAGTEAFF	TRBD1	TRBV3-1	TRBJ1-1	medium-sized
TGCAGCGTTGAAGGGACAGGGGTCCAGACTGAAGCTTTCTTT	CSVEGTGVQTEAFF	TRBD1	TRBV29-1	TRBJ1-1	many
TGTGCCAGCAGTAGCAGGGTTTACGAGCAGTACTTC	CASSSRVYEQYF	-	TRBV28	TRBJ2-7	few
TGTGCCAGCTCACCTACCGGAATAAAAAATGAAAAACTGTTTTTT	CASSPTGIKNEKLFF	-	TRBV18	TRBJ1-4	-
TGCGCCAGCAGCTTGGTGGGGGCGGATGAAAAACTGTTTTTT	CASSLVGADEKLFF	-	TRBV5-1	TRBJ1-4	many
TGTGCCAGTAGTATATCCGGCAGGGCAGATACGCAGTATTTT	CASSISGRADTQYF	-	TRBV19	TRBJ2-3	many
TGCAGCGTTCGGTATAGAGGCACTGAAGCTTTCTTT	CSVRYRGTEAFF	-	TRBV29-1	TRBJ1-1	-
TGTGCCAGTTCCGGGACAGCATACGAGCAGTACTTC	CASSGTAYEQYF	TRBD1	TRBV2	TRBJ2-7	-
TGTGCCAGCAGTTACCTTACCCAAGGGCCCGTAGGAGCTTTCTTT	CASSYLTQGPVGAFF	-	TRBV6-5	TRBJ1-1	many
TGTGCCAGCAGTCGGACGGGGGAGCAGTACTTC	CASSRTGEQYF	-	TRBV5-4	TRBJ2-7	few
TGTGCCAGCAGCCACGGCCACGAGCAGTACTTC	CASSHGHEQYF	-	TRBV14	TRBJ2-7	many
TGCAGTGCTAGAGACGAGCGGGAGGGCCTCTGGTGGCAGTATTTT	CSARDEREGLWWQYF	TRBD2	TRBV20-1	TRBJ2-3	-
TGTGCCTGGAATACACAGGGGGATCAGCCCCAGCATTTT	CAWNTQGDQPQHF	TRBD1	TRBV30	TRBJ1-5	many
TGTGCCAGCAGTCCGCGAGAAAGATTAGGAAGCCCCTACGAGCAGTACTTC	CASSPRERLGSPYEQYF	-	TRBV6-2/TRBV6-3	TRBJ2-7	-
TGCAGTGCTAGGGAGAGCAATCAGCCCCAGCATTTT	CSARESNQPQHF	-	TRBV20-1	TRBJ1-5	few
TGTGCCAGCAGCTTCCGGGAGTACGTGGGCGAGCAGTACTTC	CASSFREYVGEQYF	-	TRBV11-1	TRBJ2-7	many
TGTGCCAGCAGTTACAGAGTAGTGGAGACCCAGTACTTC	CASSYRVVETQYF	-	TRBV6-6	TRBJ2-5	few
TGTGCCAGCAGCCCATCAGGTGTCACTGAAGCTTTCTTT	CASSPSGVTEAFF	-	TRBV3-1	TRBJ1-1	medium-sized
TGTGCCAGCAGCCGTCAAGAGACCCAGTACTTC	CASSRQETQYF	-	TRBV28	TRBJ2-5	-
TGTGCCAGCAGACCACCGGGGGTTCCTGGGGCCAACGTCCTGACTTTC	CASRPPGVPGANVLTF	-	TRBV7-8	TRBJ2-6	many
TGTGCCAGCACCCGTCTTGACAGGATGAACACTGAAGCTTTCTTT	CASTRLDRMNTEAFF	-	TRBV28	TRBJ1-1	few
TGTGCCAGCAGGGAGCAGACAGGGGCTCAGCCCCAGCATTTT	CASREQTGAQPQHF	TRBD1	TRBV6-1	TRBJ1-5	many
TGTGCCAGCAGCCAAGATACGGGTCTTCATGGCACAGATACGCAGTATTTT	CASSQDTGLHGTDTQYF	-	TRBV3-1	TRBJ2-3	many
TGCAGTGCACGGGACAGGTGGAATAATTCACCCCTCCACTTT	CSARDRWNNSPLHF	TRBD1	TRBV20-1	TRBJ1-6	many
TGTGCCAGCAGCTCCGGACTTCTGAACACTGAAGCTTTCTTT	CASSSGLLNTEAFF	-	TRBV7-9	TRBJ1-1	many
TGTGCCAGCAGCCTCTCAACGCTAGCGTACCGGCCCGATACGCAGTATTTT	CASSLSTLAYRPDTQYF	-	TRBV3-1	TRBJ2-3	many
TGTGCCAGCAGTTACGTGGGAAACGCTCCCTACGAGCAGTACTTC	CASSYVGNAPYEQYF	-	TRBV6-5	TRBJ2-7	-
TGTGCCAGCTCACCTTACGCCCCGAATAGCGGGAGGGCGGACAATGAGCAGTTCTTC	CASSPYAPNSGRADNEQFF	TRBD2	TRBV18	TRBJ2-1	many
TGTGCCAGTAGGGGACTAGCGGGGGGGTACAAGAACAATGAGCAGTTCTTC	CASRGLAGGYKNNEQFF	TRBD2	TRBV19	TRBJ2-1	-
TGCGCCAGCAGCCAGGGGTGGACAGGAAGCTCCTACGAGCAGTACTTC	CASSQGWTGSSYEQYF	TRBD1	TRBV4-3	TRBJ2-7	once
TGTGCCAGCAGCGAGAACGGACAAATTCACCCACACTTT	CASSENGQIHPHF	-	TRBV7-2	TRBJ1-6	many
TGCAGTGCTAGAGATCACTATGAGCAGTTCTTC	CSARDHYEQFF	-	TRBV20-1	TRBJ2-1	few